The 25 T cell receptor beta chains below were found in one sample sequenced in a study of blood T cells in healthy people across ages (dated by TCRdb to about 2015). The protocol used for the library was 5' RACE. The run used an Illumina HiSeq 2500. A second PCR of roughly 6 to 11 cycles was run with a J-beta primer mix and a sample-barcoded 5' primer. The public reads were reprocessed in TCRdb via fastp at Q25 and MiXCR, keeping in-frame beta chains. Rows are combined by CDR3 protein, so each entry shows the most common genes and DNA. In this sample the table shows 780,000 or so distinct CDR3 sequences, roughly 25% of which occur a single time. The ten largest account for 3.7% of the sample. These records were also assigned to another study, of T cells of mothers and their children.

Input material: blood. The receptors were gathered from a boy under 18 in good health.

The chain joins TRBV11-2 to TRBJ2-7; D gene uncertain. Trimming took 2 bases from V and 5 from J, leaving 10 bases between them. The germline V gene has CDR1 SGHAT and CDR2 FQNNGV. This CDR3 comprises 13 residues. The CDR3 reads CASSLIVINEQYF. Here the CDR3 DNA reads TGTGCCAGCAGCTTAATAGTTATCAACGAGCAGTACTTC.

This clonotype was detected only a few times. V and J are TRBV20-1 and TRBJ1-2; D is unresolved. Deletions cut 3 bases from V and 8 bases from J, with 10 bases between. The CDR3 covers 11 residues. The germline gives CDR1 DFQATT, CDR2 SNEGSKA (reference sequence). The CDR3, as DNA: TGCAGTGCTAGGTGGGTGGGGGGCTACACCTTC. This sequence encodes CSARWVGGYTF.

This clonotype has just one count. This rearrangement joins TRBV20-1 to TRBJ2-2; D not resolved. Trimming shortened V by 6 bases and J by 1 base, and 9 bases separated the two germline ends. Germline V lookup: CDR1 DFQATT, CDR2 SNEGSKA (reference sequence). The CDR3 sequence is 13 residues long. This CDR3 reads CSARKENTGELFF. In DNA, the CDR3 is TGCAGTGCGAGGAAGGAGAACACCGGGGAGCTGTTTTTT.

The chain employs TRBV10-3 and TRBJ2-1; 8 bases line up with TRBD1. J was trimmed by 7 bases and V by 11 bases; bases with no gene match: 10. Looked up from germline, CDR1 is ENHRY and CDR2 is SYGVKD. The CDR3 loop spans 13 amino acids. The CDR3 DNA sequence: TGTGCCTCGGGGGACAGGCTAGGGAATGAGCAGTTCTTC. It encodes CASGDRLGNEQFF.

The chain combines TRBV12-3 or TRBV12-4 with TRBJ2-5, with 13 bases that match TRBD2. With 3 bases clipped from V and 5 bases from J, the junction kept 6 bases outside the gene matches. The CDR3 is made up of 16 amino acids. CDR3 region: CASSFRLAGGGETQYF. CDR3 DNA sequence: TGTGCCAGCAGTTTCCGACTAGCGGGAGGAGGTGAGACCCAGTACTTC.

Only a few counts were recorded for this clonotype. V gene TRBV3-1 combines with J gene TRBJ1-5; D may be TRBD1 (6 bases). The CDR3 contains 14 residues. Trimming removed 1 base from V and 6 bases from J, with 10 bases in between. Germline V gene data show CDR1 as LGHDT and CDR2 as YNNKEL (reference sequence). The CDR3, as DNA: TGTGCCAGCAGCCAAGGACCAGGGGCTCAGCCCCAGCATTTT. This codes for CASSQGPGAQPQHF.

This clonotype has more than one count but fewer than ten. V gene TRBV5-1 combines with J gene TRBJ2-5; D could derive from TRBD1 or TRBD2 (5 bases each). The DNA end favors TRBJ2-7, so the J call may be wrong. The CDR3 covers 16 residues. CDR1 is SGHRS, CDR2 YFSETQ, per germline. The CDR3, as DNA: TGCGCCAGCAGCTTGGTGGTGGCCGGGACCTCCTACGAGCAGTACTTC. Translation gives CASSLVVAGTSYEQYF.

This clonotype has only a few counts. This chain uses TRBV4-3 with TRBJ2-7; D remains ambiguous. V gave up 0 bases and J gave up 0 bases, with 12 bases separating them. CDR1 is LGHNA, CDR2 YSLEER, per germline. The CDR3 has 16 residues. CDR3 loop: CASSQDWTPSSYEQYF. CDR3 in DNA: TGCGCCAGCAGCCAAGATTGGACGCCCAGCTCCTACGAGCAGTACTTC.

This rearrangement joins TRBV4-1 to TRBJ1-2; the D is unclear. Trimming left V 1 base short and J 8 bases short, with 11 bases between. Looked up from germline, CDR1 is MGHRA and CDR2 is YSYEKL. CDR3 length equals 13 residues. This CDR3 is CASSQGVRSGYTF. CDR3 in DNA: TGCGCCAGCAGCCAAGGGGTAAGGAGCGGCTACACCTTC.

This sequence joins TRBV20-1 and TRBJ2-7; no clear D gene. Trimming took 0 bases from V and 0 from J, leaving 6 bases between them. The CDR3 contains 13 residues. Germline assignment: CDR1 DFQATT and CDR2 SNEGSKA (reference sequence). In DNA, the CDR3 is TGCAGTGCTAGAGACCCTGCCTCCTACGAGCAGTACTTC. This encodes CSARDPASYEQYF.

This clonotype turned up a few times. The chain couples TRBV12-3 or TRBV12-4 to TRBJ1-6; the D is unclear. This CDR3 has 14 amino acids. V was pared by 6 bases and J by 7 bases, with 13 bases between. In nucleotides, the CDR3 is TGTGCCAGCAGGGCTGCCCCCAGCAATTCACCCCTCCACTTT. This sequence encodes CASRAAPSNSPLHF.

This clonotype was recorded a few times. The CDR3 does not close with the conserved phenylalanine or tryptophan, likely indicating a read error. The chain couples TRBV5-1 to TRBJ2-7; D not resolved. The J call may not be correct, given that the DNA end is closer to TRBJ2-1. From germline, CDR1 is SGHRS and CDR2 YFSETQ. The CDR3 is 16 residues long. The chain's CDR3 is CASSLDASDPYNEQFL. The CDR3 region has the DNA TGCGCCAGCAGCTTGGACGCTTCGGACCCCTACAATGAGCAGTTCCTC.

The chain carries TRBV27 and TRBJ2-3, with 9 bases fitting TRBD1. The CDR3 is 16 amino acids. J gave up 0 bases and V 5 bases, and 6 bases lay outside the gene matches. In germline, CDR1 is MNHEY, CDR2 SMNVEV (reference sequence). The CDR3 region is CASSKQGATSTDTQYF. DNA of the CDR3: TGTGCCAGCAGTAAACAGGGGGCTACTAGCACAGATACGCAGTATTTT.

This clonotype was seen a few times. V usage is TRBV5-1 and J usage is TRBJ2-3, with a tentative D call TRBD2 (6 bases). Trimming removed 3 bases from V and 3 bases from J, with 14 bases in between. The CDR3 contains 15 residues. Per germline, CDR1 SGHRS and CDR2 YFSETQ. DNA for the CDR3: TGCGCCAGCAGCTCACTAGCCACCGGGACAGATACGCAGTATTTT. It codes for CASSSLATGTDTQYF.

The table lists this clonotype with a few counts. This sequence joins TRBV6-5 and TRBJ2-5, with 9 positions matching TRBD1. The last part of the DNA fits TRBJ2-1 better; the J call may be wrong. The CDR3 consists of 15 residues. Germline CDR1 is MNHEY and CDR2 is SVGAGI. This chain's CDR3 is CASRAGTGFGNEQFF. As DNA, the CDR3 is TGTGCCAGCAGAGCCGGGACAGGGTTTGGCAATGAGCAGTTCTTC.

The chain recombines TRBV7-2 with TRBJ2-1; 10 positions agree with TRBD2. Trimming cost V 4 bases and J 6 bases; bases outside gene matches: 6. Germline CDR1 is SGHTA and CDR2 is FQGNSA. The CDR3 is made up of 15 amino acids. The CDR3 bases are TGTGCCAGCAGCTCTACCCTAGCGGGAGCCAATGAGCAGTTCTTC. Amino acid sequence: CASSSTLAGANEQFF.

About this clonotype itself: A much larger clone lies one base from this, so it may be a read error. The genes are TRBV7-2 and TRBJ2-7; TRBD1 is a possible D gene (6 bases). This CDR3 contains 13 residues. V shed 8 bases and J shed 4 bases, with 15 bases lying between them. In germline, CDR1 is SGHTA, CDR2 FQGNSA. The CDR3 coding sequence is TGTGCCAGCGGCACAGGAAGGGGGTACGAGCAGTACTTC. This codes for CASGTGRGYEQYF.

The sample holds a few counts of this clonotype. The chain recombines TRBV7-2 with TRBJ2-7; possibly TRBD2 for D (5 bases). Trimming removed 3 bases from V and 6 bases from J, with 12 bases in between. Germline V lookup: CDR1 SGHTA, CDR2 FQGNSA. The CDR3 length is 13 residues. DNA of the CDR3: TGTGCCAGCAGCTTGGGAGCTAACGGCGAGCAGTACTTC. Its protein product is CASSLGANGEQYF. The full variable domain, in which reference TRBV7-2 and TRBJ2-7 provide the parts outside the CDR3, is GAGVSQSPSNKVTEKGKDVELRCDPISGHTALYWYRQSLGQGLEFLIYFQGNSAPDKSGLPSDRFSAERTGGSVSTLTIQRTQQEDSAVYLCASSLGANGEQYFGPGTRLTVT.

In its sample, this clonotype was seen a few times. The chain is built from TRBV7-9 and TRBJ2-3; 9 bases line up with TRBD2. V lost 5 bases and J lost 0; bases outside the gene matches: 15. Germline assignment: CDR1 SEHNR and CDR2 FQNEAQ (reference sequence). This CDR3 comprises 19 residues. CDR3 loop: CASSVPGASGDPSTDTQYF. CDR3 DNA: TGTGCCAGCAGCGTACCCGGGGCTAGCGGGGACCCTAGCACAGATACGCAGTATTTT.

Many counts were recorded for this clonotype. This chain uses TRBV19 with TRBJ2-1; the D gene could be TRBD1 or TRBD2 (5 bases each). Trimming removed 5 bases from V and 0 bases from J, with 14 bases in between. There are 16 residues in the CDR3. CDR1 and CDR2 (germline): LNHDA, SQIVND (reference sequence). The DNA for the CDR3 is TGTGCCAGTAGTTATATGTGGGGGAGCTCCTACAATGAGCAGTTCTTC. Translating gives CASSYMWGSSYNEQFF.

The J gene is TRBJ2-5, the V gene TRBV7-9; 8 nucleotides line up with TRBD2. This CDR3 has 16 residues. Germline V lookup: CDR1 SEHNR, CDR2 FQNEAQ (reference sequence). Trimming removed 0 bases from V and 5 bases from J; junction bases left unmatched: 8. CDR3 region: CASSLAYSGSGETQYF. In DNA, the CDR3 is TGTGCCAGCAGCTTAGCATACAGCGGGAGTGGGGAGACCCAGTACTTC.

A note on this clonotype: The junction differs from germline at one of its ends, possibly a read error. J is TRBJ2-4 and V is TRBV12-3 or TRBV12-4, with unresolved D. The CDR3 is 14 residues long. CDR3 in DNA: TGTGCCGGCAGTTTTGGTAGGGCCAAAAACATTCAGTACTTC. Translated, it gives CAGSFGRAKNIQYF.

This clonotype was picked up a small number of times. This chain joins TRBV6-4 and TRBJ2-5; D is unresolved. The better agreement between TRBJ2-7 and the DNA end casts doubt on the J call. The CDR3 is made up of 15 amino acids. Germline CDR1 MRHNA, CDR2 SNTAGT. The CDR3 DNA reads TGTGCCAGCAGTGACTCGGGTTGGGTTTCCTACGAGCAGTACTTC. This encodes CASSDSGWVSYEQYF.

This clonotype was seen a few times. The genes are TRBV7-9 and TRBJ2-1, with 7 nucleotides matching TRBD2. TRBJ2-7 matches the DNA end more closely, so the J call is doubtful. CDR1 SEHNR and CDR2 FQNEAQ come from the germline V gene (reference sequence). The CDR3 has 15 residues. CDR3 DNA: TGTGCCAGCAGCCCCTGGACTAGTTTCCTCTACGAGCAGTACTTC. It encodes CASSPWTSFLYEQYF.

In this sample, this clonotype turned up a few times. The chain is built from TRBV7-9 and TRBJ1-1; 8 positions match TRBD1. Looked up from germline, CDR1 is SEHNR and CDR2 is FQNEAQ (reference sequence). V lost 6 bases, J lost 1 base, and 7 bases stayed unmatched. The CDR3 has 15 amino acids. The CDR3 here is CASSSGQGENTEAFF. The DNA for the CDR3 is TGTGCCAGCAGTTCCGGACAGGGTGAGAACACTGAAGCTTTCTTT.